This T cell receptor beta chain was identified during a study of cytomegalovirus exposure and HLA in healthy donors. Study context: An analysis done earlier identified around 100 million unique TCR beta sequences from about 179 million T cells. Early released data had about 85 million unique TCRs, all coming from HLA-typed donors.

Study results and limitations: TCR beta chains numbering approximately 150 were designated cytomegalovirus-associated. Whilst most TCR sequences proved rare, a subset of public TCRs occurred across many donors.

Regarding this clone: The antigen remains unidentified.

The PCR employed 60 Vbeta primers together with 13 Jbeta primers. The method was immunoSEQ multiplex PCR; TCRdb's version includes in-frame clones alone and lacks a portion of them. Here the sample spans 280,000 or so clones, about 90% being singletons. The CDR3 sequence is 16 residues long. Trimming took 2 bases from V and 2 from J; bases not matched to a gene: 8. Per the germline V gene, CDR1 is SGHTA and CDR2 is FQGNSA. V gene TRBV7-2 combines with J gene TRBJ2-7; 8 bases match TRBD1. Sequencing was done on a sample of PBMCs. The clonotype comes from a woman aged 18-35 years in good health and CMV-seronegative. DNA of the CDR3: TGTGCCAGCAGCTTACGGGCCGGGACAGGAGCCTACGAGCAGTACTTC. Amino acids: CASSLRAGTGAYEQYF.